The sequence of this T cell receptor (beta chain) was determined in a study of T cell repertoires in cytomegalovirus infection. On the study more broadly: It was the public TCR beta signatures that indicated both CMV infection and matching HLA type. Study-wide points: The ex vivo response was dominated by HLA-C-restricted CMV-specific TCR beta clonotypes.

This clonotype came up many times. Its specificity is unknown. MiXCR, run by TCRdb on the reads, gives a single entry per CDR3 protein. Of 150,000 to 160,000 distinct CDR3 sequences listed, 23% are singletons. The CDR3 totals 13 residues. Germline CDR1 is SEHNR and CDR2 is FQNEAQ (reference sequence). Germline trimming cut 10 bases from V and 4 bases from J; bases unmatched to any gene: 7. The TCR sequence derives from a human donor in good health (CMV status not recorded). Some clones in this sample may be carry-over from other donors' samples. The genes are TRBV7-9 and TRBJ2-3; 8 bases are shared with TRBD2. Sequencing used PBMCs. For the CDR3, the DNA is TGTGCCATCACAAGCGGGAGTGCAGATACGCAGTATTTT. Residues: CAITSGSADTQYF. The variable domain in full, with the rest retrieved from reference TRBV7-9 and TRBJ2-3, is DTGVSQNPRHKITKRGQNVTFRCDPISEHNRLYWYRQTLGQGPEFLTYFQNEAQLEKSRLLSDRFSAERPKGSFSTLEIQRTEQGDSAMYLCAITSGSADTQYFGPGTRLTVL.